Shown below are 21 T cell receptor beta chains from a single sample sequenced in a study of OX40 agonist ivuxolimab in advanced cancers. Profiling relied on immunoSEQ multiplex PCR, and the TCRdb table lists in-frame clones only, not all of them. The table has 30,000 to 35,000 clones, 80% to 85% seen once; the top ten hold 20% to 25%. The sequencing used CD4+ or CD8+ T cells sorted from blood, collected in a trial of the OX40 agonist ivuxolimab. These receptors were obtained from an adult with an advanced solid tumor such as melanoma, head and neck, liver or kidney cancer.

This clone was observed once. The chain recombines TRBV10-3 with TRBJ1-5; 9 positions match TRBD1. The CDR3 consists of 14 residues. CDR1 ENHRY and CDR2 SYGVKD come from the germline V gene. Trimming at V came to 4 bases and at J to 4 bases, leaving 2 bases not matched to a gene. The CDR3 is CAISGGQGNQPQHF. Written as DNA, the CDR3 is TGTGCCATCAGTGGGGGACAGGGAAATCAGCCCCAGCATTTT.

The rearrangement uses TRBV6-6 and TRBJ2-7, with TRBD2 identical over 12 bases. This CDR3 is built from 16 residues. Trimming cost V 4 bases and J 11 bases; bases outside gene matches: 15. CDR1 is MNHNY, CDR2 SVGAGI, per germline (reference sequence). The CDR3 nucleotides are TGTGCCAGCAGTTTGCGACCGGGACTAGCGGGCCTCGGGAAGTACTTC. Translated: CASSLRPGLAGLGKYF.

The J gene is TRBJ2-6, the V gene TRBV6-5; the match to TRBD1 covers 8 bases. Trimming took 6 bases from V and 3 from J; bases not matched to a gene: 4. Germline lookup yields CDR1 MNHEY and CDR2 SVGAGI. This CDR3 has 15 residues. CDR3 DNA: TGTGCCAGCAGACCGACAGGGGATGGGGCCAACGTCCTGACTTTC. Protein sequence: CASRPTGDGANVLTF.

The V call is TRBV19, the J call TRBJ1-2; D uncertain. Germline V gives CDR1 LNHDA, CDR2 SQIVND (reference sequence). This CDR3 is 10 amino acids long. V was pared by 6 bases and J by 2 bases, with 1 base between. CDR3 region: CASSNYGYTF. In DNA form, the CDR3 reads TGTGCCAGTAGCAACTATGGCTACACCTTC. Full variable domain (rest looked up from reference TRBV19 and TRBJ1-2): DGGITQSPKYLFRKEGQNVTLSCEQNLNHDAMYWYRQDPGQGLRLIYYSQIVNDFQKGDIAEGYSVSREKKESFPLTVTSAQKNPTAFYLCASSNYGYTFGSGTRLTVV.

The V and J genes are TRBV5-1 and TRBJ1-1; 8 bases match TRBD1. The CDR3 runs 13 residues. Germline values: CDR1 SGHRS, CDR2 YFSETQ. Trimming took 6 bases from V and 4 from J; bases not matched to a gene: 5. CDR3 residues: CASNGQGGTEAFF. In nucleotides, the CDR3 is TGCGCCAGCAACGGACAGGGTGGCACTGAAGCTTTCTTT.

V is TRBV29-1 and J is TRBJ2-1, with 8 bases lining up with TRBD2. The CDR3 consists of 17 residues. V shed 2 bases, J shed 3 bases, and the junction held 12 bases outside the gene matches. Germline V gives CDR1 SQVTM, CDR2 ANQGSEA. DNA of the CDR3: TGCAGCGTTGAACTCCCCCCAAAGCGGGGGAACTACAATGAGCAGTTCTTC. Amino acids: CSVELPPKRGNYNEQFF.

The V call is TRBV5-5, the J call TRBJ1-1, with a weak D call TRBD1 (5 bases). Germline-derived CDR1 and CDR2 are SGHKS and YYEKEE (reference sequence). CDR3 length equals 17 residues. Trimming took 1 base from V and 5 from J, leaving 21 bases between them. CDR3 nucleotides: TGTGCCAGCAGCTTGAAACCCCCCCAGCAGGGCGGGACTGAAGCTTTCTTT. This translates into CASSLKPPQQGGTEAFF.

This chain links TRBV10-3 with TRBJ1-2, with 7 bases matching TRBD1. There are 17 residues in the CDR3. J gave up 3 bases and V 2 bases, and 12 bases lay outside the gene matches. CDR1 is ENHRY and CDR2 is SYGVKD in the germline V gene. CDR3 sequence: CAISETDRVSMDYGYTF. CDR3 in DNA: TGTGCCATCAGTGAGACCGACAGGGTTTCTATGGACTATGGCTACACCTTC.

This chain links TRBV2 with TRBJ1-6; possible D gene TRBD1, 6 bases. In germline, CDR1 is SNHLY, CDR2 FYNNEI. V lost 1 base to trimming and J lost 0 bases, with 10 bases between them. This CDR3 region has 17 residues. The CDR3 loop is CASSEVQGSSYNSPLHF. CDR3 bases: TGTGCCAGCAGTGAAGTTCAGGGGAGCTCCTATAATTCACCCCTCCACTTT. Combining the CDR3 with reference TRBV2 and TRBJ1-6 gives the whole variable domain EPEVTQTPSHQVTQMGQEVILRCVPISNHLYFYWYRQILGQKVEFLVSFYNNEISEKSEIFDDQFSVERPDGSNFTLKIRSTKLEDSAMYFCASSEVQGSSYNSPLHFGNGTRLTVT.

The chain combines TRBV19 with TRBJ2-3, with 13 bases aligning to TRBD2. This CDR3 comprises 17 residues. From germline, CDR1 is LNHDA and CDR2 SQIVND (reference sequence). The V segment lost 3 bases and the J segment 6 bases; nucleotides outside the gene matches: 9. Here the CDR3 DNA reads TGTGCCAGTAGTATCCAAAAACTAGCGGGGGGGATGGATACGCAGTATTTT. This sequence encodes CASSIQKLAGGMDTQYF.

The chain has TRBV5-1 and TRBJ1-1; the D gene is possibly TRBD1 (5 bases). CDR1 and CDR2 (germline): SGHRS, YFSETQ. Trimming removed 0 bases at V and 3 bases at J, with 6 bases between. The CDR3 loop spans 13 amino acids. CDR3 residues: CASSLAGYTEAFF. The CDR3 region has the DNA TGCGCCAGCAGCTTGGCAGGGTACACTGAAGCTTTCTTT. The complete variable domain, with remaining parts taken from reference TRBV5-1 and TRBJ1-1, reads KAGVTQTPRYLIKTRGQQVTLSCSPISGHRSVSWYQQTPGQGLQFLFEYFSETQRNKGNFPGRFSGRQFSNSRSEMNVSTLELGDSALYLCASSLAGYTEAFFGQGTRLTVV.

J is TRBJ1-2 and V is TRBV6-5; TRBD1 agrees at 7 bases. Germline V gives CDR1 MNHEY, CDR2 SVGAGI. There are 15 residues in the CDR3. The trim removed 5 bases at V and 8 bases at J, leaving 14 bases unmatched. The CDR3 loop reads CASSTSGTDPSGYTF. For the CDR3, the DNA is TGTGCCAGCAGTACTTCCGGGACAGACCCTTCCGGCTACACCTTC.

This chain connects TRBV7-9 to TRBJ2-3; D remains unclear. The V end was cut by 2 bases, the J end by 0 bases, with 9 bases between. The germline gives CDR1 SEHNR, CDR2 FQNEAQ (reference sequence). The CDR3 covers 15 residues. For the CDR3, the DNA is TGTGCCAGCAGCTTATTTTTCTCTAGCACAGATACGCAGTATTTT. Translating it yields CASSLFFSSTDTQYF.

DNA of the CDR3: TGTGCCAGCAGCCCTCGCCTAGCAGAGACCCAGTACTTC. Amino acids: CASSPRLAETQYF. This sequence joins TRBV7-2 and TRBJ2-5, with D possibly TRBD2 on 5 matching bases. The CDR3 extends over 13 amino acids. V lost 5 bases to trimming and J lost 4 bases, with 11 bases between them. Germline assignment: CDR1 SGHTA and CDR2 FQGNSA.

This clone was observed a handful of times. The V gene is TRBV4-1, the J gene TRBJ2-7; no clear D. The length of the CDR3 is 15 residues. Trimming stripped 0 bases from V and 3 bases from J, with 12 bases between. Germline CDR1 is MGHRA and CDR2 is YSYEKL. CDR3 bases: TGCGCCAGCAGCCAAGAAGGCCAGGTCGGCTACGAGCAGTACTTC. Its translation: CASSQEGQVGYEQYF.

The genes are TRBV6-1 and TRBJ1-1; D is possibly TRBD1 (6 bases). From germline, CDR1 is MNHNS and CDR2 SASEGT. The CDR3 is made up of 14 amino acids. Between the trimmed V and J ends, which lost 6 bases and 8 bases, there was a span of 19 bases. The CDR3 loop reads CASRTVGGGFEAFF. DNA of the CDR3: TGTGCCAGCAGGACCGTGGGAGGGGGATTCGAAGCTTTCTTT.

This chain connects TRBV29-1 to TRBJ2-1; maybe TRBD2 (6 bases). Per germline, CDR1 SQVTM and CDR2 ANQGSEA. V lost 6 bases and J lost 0, with 12 bases in between. This CDR3 has 14 residues. CDR3 protein: CSVSGGASYNEQFF. The DNA for the CDR3 is TGCAGCGTAAGCGGCGGGGCCTCCTACAATGAGCAGTTCTTC.

The genes are TRBV7-9 and TRBJ1-1, with 7 bases matching TRBD1. Losses at the gene ends were 6 bases for V and 6 bases for J; bases not matched to a gene: 10. The V gene's germline CDR1 is SEHNR and CDR2 FQNEAQ (reference sequence). The CDR3 consists of 14 residues. The CDR3 DNA reads TGTGCCAGCAGAAATGAACAGGGGATCGCTGAAGCTTTCTTT. Translation gives CASRNEQGIAEAFF.

V gene TRBV2 combines with J gene TRBJ1-2; D uncertain. Per the germline V gene, CDR1 is SNHLY and CDR2 is FYNNEI. Trimming removed 0 bases from V and 6 bases from J, with 8 bases in between. This CDR3 has 13 residues. For the CDR3, the DNA is TGTGCCAGCAGTGAAGCCACAAGGAATGGCTACACCTTC. It codes for CASSEATRNGYTF. Filled out from reference TRBV2 and TRBJ1-2, the complete variable domain reads EPEVTQTPSHQVTQMGQEVILRCVPISNHLYFYWYRQILGQKVEFLVSFYNNEISEKSEIFDDQFSVERPDGSNFTLKIRSTKLEDSAMYFCASSEATRNGYTFGSGTRLTVV.

The V and J genes are TRBV28 and TRBJ2-5, with 11 bases lining up with TRBD1. The J call may not be correct, given that the DNA end is closer to TRBJ2-7. The CDR3 spans 14 residues. Germline V gene data show CDR1 as MDHEN and CDR2 as SYDVKM. The CDR3 loop is CASTPGTGGLEQYF. CDR3 in DNA: TGTGCCAGCACCCCCGGGACAGGGGGTCTCGAGCAGTACTTC.

CDR3 DNA sequence: TGTGCCAGCAGTGAACAGCCAGGGGGGACCACAGATACGCAGTATTTT. Amino acids: CASSEQPGGTTDTQYF. The V call is TRBV6-4, the J call TRBJ2-3, with D tentatively TRBD1 (7 bases). CDR3 length: 16 amino acids. The germline CDR1 and CDR2 sequences are MRHNA and SNTAGT. V shed 3 bases and J shed 2 bases, with 15 bases lying between them.